The rows below give T cell receptor beta chains drawn from one sample of a study of cytomegalovirus exposure and HLA in healthy donors. The protocol was immunoSEQ multiplex PCR, while the TCRdb copy is restricted to in-frame clones and leaves out a portion. The data hold about 150,000 clones, with about two thirds observed a single time. Sequencing was done on a sample of PBMCs. The origin of the receptors is a woman under 30 in good health and CMV-seronegative. CDR3s leave out the opening cysteine and the closing phenylalanine or tryptophan. Expanded clones are given a class, and other clones once, few, many or no size at all.

V gene	clone size	J gene	CDR3 protein
TRBV10-3	-	TRBJ1-4	AISESRGSDEKLF
TRBV7-2	-	TRBJ2-5	ASSPSRETQY
TRBV4-3	-	TRBJ2-3	ASSMGLASKSTDTQY
TRBV19	-	TRBJ1-1	ASNITRMNTEAF
TRBV7-2	-	TRBJ2-3	ASSLASSGRGADTQY
TRBV19	-	TRBJ2-1	ASSIERGGHEQF
TRBV11-3	-	TRBJ1-1	ASSFRGFMNTEAF
TRBV27	-	TRBJ2-7	ASSFDEQGEQY
TRBV5-1	few	TRBJ1-1	ASSQGGREAF
TRBV4-1	many	TRBJ2-1	ASSGDRGRFDEQF